This TCR beta chain derives from a study of control samples from healthy donors and cancer patients. The V and J ends lost 1 base and 10 bases respectively, with 14 bases between them. This CDR3 is 14 amino acids long. CDR1 SGHAT and CDR2 FQNNGV come from the germline V gene. Here immunoSEQ multiplex PCR was the method, and the copy in TCRdb shows in-frame clones only, minus some. The sample includes about 220,000 clones, roughly 94% of them seen just once. The sample consisted of blood. This receptor was obtained from a man aged 50-59 years in good health. J is TRBJ2-1 and V is TRBV11-2; D gene unclear. CDR3 amino acids: CASSLGRAFREQFF. The CDR3 nucleotides are TGTGCCAGCAGCTTAGGACGTGCGTTTCGGGAGCAGTTCTTC.